The 9 T cell receptor beta chains below come from one sample, sequenced in a study of neurological immune-mediated disorders. One entry per CDR3 protein results from TCRdb running MiXCR on the 5' RACE reads. The sample records some 60,000 distinct CDR3 sequences, over 2% being singletons. Sequencing was done on a sample of PBMCs. Receptors were obtained from a man in his fifties or sixties with multiple sclerosis.

At least ten counts were recorded for this clonotype. V is TRBV7-2 and J is TRBJ1-4; 7 positions agree with TRBD1. The ends lost 5 bases at V and 3 bases at J; junction bases unmatched: 6. CDR1 is SGHTA and CDR2 is FQGNSA in the germline V gene. This CDR3 is built from 15 residues. The DNA of the CDR3 is TGTGCCAGCAGCCAGGGGGACACCTCTAATGAAAAACTGTTTTTT. It codes for CASSQGDTSNEKLFF.

This clonotype was picked up many times. V and J are TRBV12-5 and TRBJ1-5; D is uncertain. V dropped 5 bases and J dropped 3 bases, with 11 bases sitting between them. This CDR3 has 14 residues. Germline assignment: CDR1 LGHNT and CDR2 FRNRAP. CDR3 in DNA: TGTGCTAGTGGTCCGGACTCAAACAATCAGCCCCAGCATTTT. This codes for CASGPDSNNQPQHF.

There are many counts of this clonotype. The V gene is TRBV6-5, the J gene TRBJ2-7; D might be TRBD2 (5 bases). Trimming removed 0 bases at V and 2 bases at J, with 8 bases between. The germline gives CDR1 MNHEY, CDR2 SVGAGI. CDR3 size: 14 residues. In DNA form, the CDR3 reads TGTGCCAGCAGTTACTCGCGGGTTACCTACGAGCAGTACTTC. Its translation: CASSYSRVTYEQYF.

This clonotype has only a few counts. The CDR3 sequence: CASSFPGSGGIAGELFF. As DNA, the CDR3 is TGTGCCAGCAGCTTCCCGGGTAGCGGGGGGATTGCCGGGGAGCTGTTTTTT. The J gene is TRBJ2-2, the V gene TRBV7-9; 10 positions agree with TRBD2. Germline V gene sequence: CDR1 SEHNR, CDR2 FQNEAQ (reference sequence). V lost 3 bases and J lost 6; bases outside the gene matches: 10. The length of the CDR3 is 17 residues.

This clonotype was recorded at least ten times. V gene TRBV14 combines with J gene TRBJ2-1; 10 nucleotides match TRBD2. J gave up 8 bases and V 2 bases, and 6 bases lay outside the gene matches. This CDR3 has 15 residues. CDR1 and CDR2 (germline): SGHDN, FVKESK. The CDR3, as DNA: TGTGCCAGCAGCCAAACTACTAGCGGGGTATATGAGCAGTTCTTC. It is translated as CASSQTTSGVYEQFF. The whole variable domain, remainder taken from reference TRBV14 and TRBJ2-1, is EAGVTQFPSHSVIEKGQTVTLRCDPISGHDNLYWYRRVMGKEIKFLLHFVKESKQDESGMPNNRFLAERTGGTYSTLKVQPAELEDSGVYFCASSQTTSGVYEQFFGPGTRLTVL.

This clonotype was counted at least ten times. The rearrangement links TRBV20-1 to TRBJ2-1; D gene unclear. Germline V gene sequence: CDR1 DFQATT, CDR2 SNEGSKA (reference sequence). The V end lost 2 bases, the J end lost 3 bases, and 5 bases lay between the germline ends. CDR3 length equals 12 residues. CDR3 in amino acids: CSARLNYNEQFF. In DNA form, the CDR3 reads TGCAGTGCTAGACTTAACTACAATGAGCAGTTCTTC.

This clonotype occurred many times. This rearrangement joins TRBV6-6 to TRBJ2-2, with 9 bases lining up with TRBD1. The CDR3 runs to 16 residues. Germline lookup yields CDR1 MNHNY and CDR2 SVGAGI (reference sequence). The junction had 0 bases not matched to a gene; V was cut back by 0 bases and J by 1 base. CDR3 nucleotides: TGTGCCAGCAGTTACTCGGGACAGGGGAACACCGGGGAGCTGTTTTTT. This codes for CASSYSGQGNTGELFF.

J is TRBJ2-5 and V is TRBV23-1, with unresolved D. TRBV23-1 is classed as an ORF, of uncertain function. V was trimmed by 2 bases and J by 0 bases, leaving 10 bases between them. This CDR3 contains 15 residues. This CDR3 reads CASSQPQRDQETQYF. The CDR3 DNA follows: TGCGCCAGCAGTCAACCTCAAAGGGACCAAGAGACCCAGTACTTC.

Comment on this clonotype: Possible read error: a much larger clone is one base away. This chain uses TRBV5-1 with TRBJ1-1; TRBD1 aligns across 7 bases. Germline V CDR1 and CDR2: SGHRS, YFSETQ. This CDR3 is built from 14 residues. Trimming at V came to 6 bases and at J to 4 bases, leaving 9 bases not matched to a gene. The DNA of the CDR3 is TGCGCCAGCAACCAAGACAGGGTTGGCACTGAAGCTTTCTTT. Encoded protein: CASNQDRVGTEAFF. The variable domain in full, with the rest retrieved from reference TRBV5-1 and TRBJ1-1, is KAGVTQTPRYLIKTRGQQVTLSCSPISGHRSVSWYQQTPGQGLQFLFEYFSETQRNKGNFPGRFSGRQFSNSRSEMNVSTLELGDSALYLCASNQDRVGTEAFFGQGTRLTVV.